The clone carrying this TCR beta chain was counted ten times or more. The antigen remains unidentified. This sample was included in a study of T-cell reconstitution after alpha-beta-depleted transplantation in children. Whole-study findings and limits: At around two months after transplant, the alpha-beta T cells were reportedly derived from several hundred expanded clones that came from non-depleted graft cells. By one year post-transplant, T-cell counts and diversity largely arose from T cells that were newly produced.

Library preparation (for TCRbeta) was performed with unique molecular identifiers. TCRdb called the PCR reads again in MiXCR, with one record for every CDR3 protein. In the table there are fewer than 350,000 distinct CDR3 sequences, 10% of which are singletons. This CDR3 region has 15 residues. Germline assignment: CDR1 SGHTA and CDR2 FQGNSA. V was clipped by 2 bases and J by 4 bases, with 12 bases between them. This chain joins TRBV7-2 and TRBJ2-1; D might be TRBD2 (7 bases). This receptor was identified in a boy younger than two with acute myeloid leukemia, due to receive a stem cell transplant. Sequenced here: PBMCs, sampled before TCRalphabeta/CD19-depleted stem cell transplant. The CDR3 reads CASSLNGGPYNEQFF. The CDR3, as DNA: TGTGCCAGCAGCTTAAACGGGGGGCCGTACAATGAGCAGTTCTTC. The whole variable domain, filled in from reference TRBV7-2 and TRBJ2-1, reads GAGVSQSPSNKVTEKGKDVELRCDPISGHTALYWYRQSLGQGLEFLIYFQGNSAPDKSGLPSDRFSAERTGGSVSTLTIQRTQQEDSAVYLCASSLNGGPYNEQFFGPGTRLTVL.